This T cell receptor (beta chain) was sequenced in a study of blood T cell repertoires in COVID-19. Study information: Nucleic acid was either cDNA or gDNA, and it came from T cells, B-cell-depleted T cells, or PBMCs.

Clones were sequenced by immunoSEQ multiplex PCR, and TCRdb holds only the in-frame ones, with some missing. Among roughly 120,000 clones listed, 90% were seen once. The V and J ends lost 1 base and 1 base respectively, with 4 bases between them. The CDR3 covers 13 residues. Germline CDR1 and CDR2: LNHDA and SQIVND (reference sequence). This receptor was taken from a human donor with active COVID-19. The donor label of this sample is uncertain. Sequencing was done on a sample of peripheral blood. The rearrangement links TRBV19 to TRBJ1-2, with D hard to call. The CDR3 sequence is CASSIAGNYGYTF. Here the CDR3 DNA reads TGTGCCAGTAGTATAGCGGGTAACTATGGCTACACCTTC.